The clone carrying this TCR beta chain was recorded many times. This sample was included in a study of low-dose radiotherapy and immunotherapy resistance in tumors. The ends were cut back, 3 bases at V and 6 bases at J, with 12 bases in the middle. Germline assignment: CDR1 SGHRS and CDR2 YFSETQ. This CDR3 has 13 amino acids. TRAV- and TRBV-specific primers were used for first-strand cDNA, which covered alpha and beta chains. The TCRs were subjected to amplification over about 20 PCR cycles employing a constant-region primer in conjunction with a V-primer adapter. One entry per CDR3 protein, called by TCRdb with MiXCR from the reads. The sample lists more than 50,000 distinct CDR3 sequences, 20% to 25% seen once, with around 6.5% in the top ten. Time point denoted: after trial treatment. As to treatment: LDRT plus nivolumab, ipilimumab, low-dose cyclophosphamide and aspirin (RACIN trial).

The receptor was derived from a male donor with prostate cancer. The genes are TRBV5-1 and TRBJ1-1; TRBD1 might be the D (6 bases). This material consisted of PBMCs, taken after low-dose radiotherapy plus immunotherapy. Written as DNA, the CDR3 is TGCGCCAGCAGCTACGGACAGAGGGCTGAAGCTTTCTTT. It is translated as CASSYGQRAEAFF.